The clone carrying this T cell receptor (beta chain) was observed a handful of times. Its target is not known. The data stem from a study of blood T cells in healthy people across ages. Study-wide findings and caveats: With naive T cell percentage, TCR beta diversity showed a strong correlation.

Next came a second PCR, run for about 6 to 12 cycles, which used a sample-barcoded 5' primer along with a J-beta primer mix. MiXCR was run by TCRdb on the 5' RACE reads, yielding one entry per CDR3 protein. The sample records around 1,700,000 distinct CDR3 sequences, 28% being singletons. Donation came from healthy Caucasian individuals in Russia who were aged roughly 6 to 95. Germline-derived CDR1 and CDR2 are SGHRS and YFSETQ. The CDR3 contains 15 residues. The V end lost 0 bases, the J end lost 5 bases, and 13 bases lay between the germline ends. This TCR was sampled from a woman aged 25 to 39 in good health. Sequences were obtained from blood. This chain connects TRBV5-1 to TRBJ2-3, with D perhaps TRBD1 (6 bases). The CDR3 coding sequence is TGCGCCAGCAGCTTGGGGCAGGGGATTGAAGATACGCAGTATTTT. This sequence encodes CASSLGQGIEDTQYF.